This T cell receptor beta chain emerged from a study of identical twins. Notes on the study in general: The study found that models underestimated out-of-frame TCR alpha sharing in monozygotic twins. Out-of-frame alpha sequences that twins shared showed excess low generation probability. Sequences that were beta out-of-frame showed weaker excess twin sharing. Carriage of fewer insertions was seen in abundant cord blood beta clonotypes, whereas memory repertoires showed none.

TCRdb itself ran the 5' RACE reads through MiXCR, one entry per CDR3 protein. The table includes 1.5 million or so distinct CDR3 sequences, 25% to 35% detected once. Comments on this clonotype: Its target is unknown. One end of the junction varies from germline; a read error may be responsible.

The CDR3 is made up of 13 amino acids. This rearrangement joins TRBV12-3 or TRBV12-4 to TRBJ1-1, with D possibly TRBD1 on 6 matching bases. The receptor's source is a newborn girl in good health. Input material: cord blood. This CDR3 is CASSLQGGTESFF. The CDR3 DNA is TGTGCCAGCAGCCTACAGGGAGGCACTGAATCTTTCTTT.